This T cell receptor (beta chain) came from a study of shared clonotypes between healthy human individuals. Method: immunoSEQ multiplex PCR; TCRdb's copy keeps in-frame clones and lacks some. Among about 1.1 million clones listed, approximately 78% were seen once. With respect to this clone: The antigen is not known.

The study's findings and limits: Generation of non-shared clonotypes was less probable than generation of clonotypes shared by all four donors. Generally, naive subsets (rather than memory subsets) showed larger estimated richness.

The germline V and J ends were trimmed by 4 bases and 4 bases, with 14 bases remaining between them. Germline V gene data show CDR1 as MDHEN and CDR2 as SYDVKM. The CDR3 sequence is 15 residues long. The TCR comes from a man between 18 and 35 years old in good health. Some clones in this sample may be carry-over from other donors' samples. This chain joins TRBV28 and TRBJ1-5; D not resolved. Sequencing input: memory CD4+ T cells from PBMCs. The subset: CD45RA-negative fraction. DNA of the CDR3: TGTGCCAGCAGTTCCCCATCCGGGATGAATCAGCCCCAGCATTTT. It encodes CASSSPSGMNQPQHF.